This T cell receptor (beta chain) was profiled in a study of blood T cell repertoires in COVID-19. In the study overall: Specimens from acute and convalescent COVID-19 originated in the United States, Italy and Spain. T cells, B-cell-depleted T cells, or PBMCs provided the cDNA or gDNA that served as material.

As processed by the authors: Counts of nucleated cells, estimated from reference gene primer amplification, were obtained. The data were produced by immunoSEQ multiplex PCR, yet TCRdb's version contains in-frame clones alone and is incomplete. That table is the source of V, J and clone size, and D and trimming were worked out from the DNA. The sample carries around 80,000 clones, about three quarters recorded once. Germline V gene sequence: CDR1 WSHSY, CDR2 SAAADI. The CDR3 length is 11 residues. V shed 6 bases and J 6 bases; nucleotides not matched to a gene: 2. The origin of this receptor is a man in his forties or fifties with active or convalescent COVID-19. The V gene is TRBV10-2, the J gene TRBJ2-7, with 7 bases identical to TRBD2. The sample taken for sequencing was peripheral blood. CDR3 nucleotides: TGCGCCAGCAGCCCGGGGGGCGAGCAGTACTTC. It is translated as CASSPGGEQYF.